These 28 T cell receptor beta chains originate from one sample sequenced in a study of T cells in Graves' hyperthyroidism and ophthalmopathy. The CDR3 regions of TCR beta were amplified from RNA transcripts. In the first-round RT-PCR of the TCR CDR3, the HTBI primer set was used. MiXCR was run by TCRdb on the multiplex PCR reads, yielding one entry per CDR3 protein. Here the sample spans about 600,000 distinct CDR3 sequences, roughly 15% being singletons. The sequenced material came from blood. The receptors derive from a woman between 35 and 50 years old with Graves' ophthalmopathy.

This clonotype occurred many times. This chain uses TRBV20-1 with TRBJ2-3; maybe TRBD2 (7 bases). CDR1 is DFQATT and CDR2 is SNEGSKA in the germline V gene (reference sequence). The CDR3 loop spans 17 amino acids. The V and J ends lost 0 bases and 7 bases respectively, with 23 bases between them. The CDR3 DNA sequence: TGCAGTGCTAGAGATCGACTGGCGGGGGCCGTGATGTATACGCAGTATTTT. Its translation is CSARDRLAGAVMYTQYF.

In its sample, this clonotype was seen a few times. The chain recombines TRBV27 with TRBJ1-1; perhaps TRBD1 as D (5 bases). Trimming left V 2 bases short and J 7 bases short, with 11 bases between. CDR1 and CDR2 (germline): MNHEY, SMNVEV (reference sequence). The CDR3 is 13 residues long. Here the CDR3 reads CASSLGHSLEAFF. The CDR3 coding sequence is TGTGCCAGCAGTTTAGGACATTCTCTTGAAGCTTTCTTT.

J is TRBJ2-1 and V is TRBV12-3 or TRBV12-4; 7 positions match TRBD1. Trimming at V came to 0 bases and at J to 4 bases, leaving 6 bases not matched to a gene. This CDR3 is built from 16 residues. The CDR3 DNA sequence: TGTGCCAGCAGTTTAGCTCCCGGGACAGATTACAATGAGCAGTTCTTC. This gives the protein CASSLAPGTDYNEQFF.

This clonotype occurred a few times. The chain links TRBV20-1 to TRBJ2-1, with 7 bases aligning to TRBD2. CDR1 and CDR2 from the germline V gene are DFQATT and SNEGSKA (reference sequence). Trimming took 1 base from V and 4 from J; bases not matched to a gene: 10. This CDR3 is 16 amino acids long. The CDR3 loop is CSARGGTTLTYNEQFF. The CDR3 DNA reads TGCAGTGCTAGAGGGGGGACTACCCTCACTTACAATGAGCAGTTCTTC.

This clonotype was observed at least ten times. The gene calls are TRBV29-1 and TRBJ2-1, with D possibly TRBD2 on 6 matching bases. V gave up 4 bases and J gave up 6 bases, with 13 bases separating them. The CDR3 sequence is 13 residues long. Germline loops: CDR1 SQVTM, CDR2 ANQGSEA. The CDR3 protein is CSVVRERSNEQFF. The CDR3 region has the DNA TGCAGCGTTGTTCGGGAGAGGAGCAATGAGCAGTTCTTC.

The chain combines TRBV6-7 with TRBJ2-1; 8 bases are a match to TRBD1. TRBV6-7 is an ORF for which the function is uncertain. The V segment lost 9 bases and the J segment 8 bases; nucleotides outside the gene matches: 12. This CDR3 is 14 amino acids long. The CDR3: CAREEQGGNDEQFF. Written as DNA, the CDR3 is TGTGCCAGGGAAGAACAGGGGGGTAACGATGAGCAGTTCTTC.

The sample holds many counts of this clonotype. The V call is TRBV28, the J call TRBJ1-6, with 8 bases matching TRBD1. The CDR3 extends over 15 amino acids. V was pared by 2 bases and J by 9 bases, with 6 bases of the junction left unmatched. Germline values: CDR1 MDHEN, CDR2 SYDVKM. CDR3 DNA sequence: TGTGCCAGCAGTTTAGGACAGGGTTGGGGTTCACCCCTCCACTTT. This sequence encodes CASSLGQGWGSPLHF.

This clonotype was picked up many times. This chain joins TRBV5-1 and TRBJ2-7, with D possibly being TRBD1 or TRBD2 (5 bases each). The CDR3 runs 16 residues. Germline V lookup: CDR1 SGHRS, CDR2 YFSETQ. V lost 0 bases and J 2 bases, leaving 15 bases between the germline ends. The chain's CDR3 is CASSLAPGTDTYEQYF. The CDR3 DNA reads as TGCGCCAGCAGCTTGGCCCCCGGGACCGATACCTACGAGCAGTACTTC.

This clonotype has a count of ten or more. The gene calls are TRBV20-1 and TRBJ2-2; 9 nucleotides line up with TRBD1. CDR3 length equals 15 residues. CDR1 and CDR2 from the germline V gene are DFQATT and SNEGSKA (reference sequence). V gave up 5 bases and J gave up 1 base; unmatched junction bases: 5. The CDR3 DNA reads as TGCAGTGCTGGGGGACAGGGCAAGAACACCGGGGAGCTGTTTTTT. Translation: CSAGGQGKNTGELFF.

This chain links TRBV6-1 with TRBJ1-6; tentative D call: TRBD1 (5 bases). Trimming cost V 11 bases and J 7 bases, with 18 bases left between them. The CDR3 spans 14 residues. Per the germline V gene, CDR1 is MNHNS and CDR2 is SASEGT. Here the CDR3 reads CASSRDLGNSPLHF. Written as DNA, the CDR3 is TGTGCCTCAAGTAGGGACCTGGGGAATTCACCCCTCCACTTT.

There are many counts of this clonotype. V is TRBV20-1 and J is TRBJ2-7; a possible D gene is TRBD2 (6 bases). V shed 0 bases and J shed 3 bases, with 12 bases lying between them. The CDR3 extends over 14 amino acids. Germline loops: CDR1 DFQATT, CDR2 SNEGSKA (reference sequence). As DNA, the CDR3 is TGCAGTGCTAGAGAAGGCGGGGACGACTACGAGCAGTACTTC. Its protein product is CSAREGGDDYEQYF.

This clonotype was counted between two and nine times. This chain connects TRBV28 to TRBJ2-7; D remains unclear. From germline, CDR1 is MDHEN and CDR2 SYDVKM. The germline V and J ends were trimmed by 8 bases and 6 bases, with 8 bases remaining between them. The CDR3 is 10 residues long. The CDR3 here is CASSRREQYF. The DNA for the CDR3 is TGTGCCAGCTCGCGTCGCGAGCAGTACTTC.

The chain couples TRBV27 to TRBJ2-3; no clear D. V was pared by 2 bases and J by 3 bases, with 12 bases between. The CDR3 length is 15 residues. The germline V gene encodes CDR1 MNHEY and CDR2 SMNVEV (reference sequence). For the CDR3, the DNA is TGTGCCAGCAGTTTAAGACTCACGGGTACAGATACGCAGTATTTT. Protein sequence: CASSLRLTGTDTQYF.

This clonotype was found many times. This chain connects TRBV20-1 to TRBJ2-7, with D perhaps matching TRBD2 (5 bases). The germline V and J ends were trimmed by 3 bases and 3 bases, with 12 bases remaining between them. The CDR3 loop spans 13 amino acids. CDR1 is DFQATT, CDR2 SNEGSKA, per germline (reference sequence). CDR3 sequence: CSASGNSHYEQYF. DNA of the CDR3: TGCAGTGCTAGCGGGAACTCTCACTACGAGCAGTACTTC.

The chain uses TRBV20-1 and TRBJ2-1; 7 bases are shared with TRBD2. V lost 3 bases, J lost 8 bases, and 10 bases stayed unmatched. CDR1 and CDR2 from the germline V gene are DFQATT and SNEGSKA (reference sequence). The CDR3 spans 14 residues. CDR3 nucleotide sequence: TGCAGTGCTAGTCGGCTAGCGGTTCGGCATGAGCAGTTCTTC. This gives the protein CSASRLAVRHEQFF.

This chain uses TRBV3-1 with TRBJ2-5; maybe TRBD2 (7 bases). Germline CDR1 reads LGHDT; CDR2 reads YNNKEL (reference sequence). Trimming shortened V by 2 bases and J by 2 bases, and 9 bases separated the two germline ends. This CDR3 region has 14 residues. In nucleotides, the CDR3 is TGTGCCAGCAGCCAACGGGGGGCACAAGAGACCCAGTACTTC. Translation gives CASSQRGAQETQYF.

Many counts were recorded for this clonotype. This chain uses TRBV2 with TRBJ2-1; D tentatively fits TRBD1 or TRBD2 (6 bases each). V was pared by 6 bases and J by 15 bases, with 27 bases between. The germline CDR1 and CDR2 sequences are SNHLY and FYNNEI. This CDR3 comprises 15 residues. CDR3 in DNA: TGTGCCAGCAGCCAAGGGGGGACCAGGGACCAGAAGCGGTTCTTC. Amino acids: CASSQGGTRDQKRFF. The full variable domain, with the rest looked up from reference TRBV2 and TRBJ2-1, is EPEVTQTPSHQVTQMGQEVILRCVPISNHLYFYWYRQILGQKVEFLVSFYNNEISEKSEIFDDQFSVERPDGSNFTLKIRSTKLEDSAMYFCASSQGGTRDQKRFFGPGTRLTVL.

Ten or more counts support this clonotype. CDR3 nucleotide sequence: TGTGCCAGCAGTTTATTACAGCGGGGGGAGACCCAGTACTTC. Translating it yields CASSLLQRGETQYF. The chain employs TRBV12-3 or TRBV12-4 and TRBJ2-5, with 8 bases matching TRBD2. J gave up 5 bases and V 2 bases, and 4 bases lay outside the gene matches. The CDR3 loop spans 14 amino acids.

The V gene is TRBV7-6, the J gene TRBJ2-5; 12 bases align to TRBD2. V shed 2 bases, J shed 2 bases, and the junction held 3 bases outside the gene matches. Germline V gene sequence: CDR1 SGHVS, CDR2 FNYEAQ. The CDR3 loop spans 16 amino acids. CDR3 coding DNA: TGTGCCAGCAGCTTACTTGGGACTAGCGGGCAAGAGACCCAGTACTTC. Translated, it gives CASSLLGTSGQETQYF.

This clonotype was recorded at least ten times. The CDR3 region is CASSLSAGTYGYTF. For the CDR3, the DNA is TGTGCCAGCAGTTTATCGGCAGGGACCTATGGCTACACCTTC. V usage is TRBV28 and J usage is TRBJ1-2; a possible D gene is TRBD1 (5 bases). V was trimmed by 1 base and J by 4 bases, leaving 10 bases between them. The CDR3 is 14 residues long. The germline V gene has CDR1 MDHEN and CDR2 SYDVKM.

The chain recombines TRBV30 with TRBJ2-3; TRBD2 is a possible D gene (5 bases). Germline CDR1 is GTSNPN and CDR2 is SVGIG (reference sequence). Deletions cut 4 bases from V and 5 bases from J, with 13 bases between. There are 13 residues in the CDR3. The chain's CDR3 is CAWTSIAQDTQYF. CDR3 coding DNA: TGTGCCTGGACCAGTATAGCGCAAGATACGCAGTATTTT. The full variable domain, rest sourced from reference TRBV30 and TRBJ2-3, is SQTIHQWPATLVQPVGSPLSLECTVEGTSNPNLYWYRQAAGRGLQLLFYSVGIGQISSEVPQNLSASRPQDRQFILSSKKLLLSDSGFYLCAWTSIAQDTQYFGPGTRLTVL.

This clonotype occurred a few times. For the CDR3, the DNA is TGTGCCACCCCCACGACGGGTTACCCCTCCTACGAGCAGTACTTC. Translation gives CATPTTGYPSYEQYF. The genes are TRBV15 and TRBJ2-7; D is undetermined. Trimming took 8 bases from V and 0 from J, leaving 17 bases between them. This CDR3 is built from 15 residues. CDR1 is LNHNV, CDR2 YYDKDF, per germline (reference sequence).

In the case of this clonotype: Possible read error: a much larger clone is one base away. This chain uses TRBV3-1 with TRBJ2-1, with 10 bases that match TRBD1. The CDR3 has 17 amino acids. CDR1 is LGHDT, CDR2 YNNKEL, per germline (reference sequence). V shed 1 base, J shed 13 bases, and the junction held 16 bases outside the gene matches. For the CDR3, the DNA is TGTGCCAGCAGCCAAGCGCGACAGGGGGCCACCAAAAACATTCAGTTCTTC. It codes for CASSQARQGATKNIQFF.

In the case of this clonotype: This clone may be a read error of a much larger clone one base away. This sequence joins TRBV7-8 and TRBJ1-1; a weak D match, TRBD1 (6 bases). Trimming shortened V by 7 bases and J by 3 bases, and 9 bases separated the two germline ends. Looked up from germline, CDR1 is SGHVS and CDR2 is FQNEAQ. The CDR3 is made up of 12 amino acids. The CDR3 DNA follows: TGTGCCAGCAACAGGGTTGACACTGAAGCTTTCTTT. This codes for CASNRVDTEAFF.

This clonotype was seen more than once but under ten times. The rearrangement uses TRBV10-3 and TRBJ2-3; D is unresolved. Germline assignment: CDR1 ENHRY and CDR2 SYGVKD. The CDR3 is 12 residues long. V was trimmed by 3 bases and J by 5 bases, leaving 6 bases between them. The CDR3 here is CAISEGLDTQYF. The CDR3 DNA reads as TGTGCCATCAGTGAAGGTCTAGATACGCAGTATTTT.

This clonotype has a handful of counts. J is TRBJ1-2 and V is TRBV6-2 or TRBV6-3, with D hard to call. Germline V lookup: CDR1 MNHEY, CDR2 SVGEGT. The CDR3 loop spans 15 amino acids. Trimming removed 6 bases from V and 7 bases from J, with 21 bases in between. The CDR3 DNA follows: TGTGCCAGCAGCCGAGGCCTTGGGAGTCCGGGTGGCTACACCTTC. This sequence encodes CASSRGLGSPGGYTF.

In its sample, this clonotype was seen many times. This chain uses TRBV5-1 with TRBJ2-7; possibly TRBD2 for D (5 bases). V was trimmed by 7 bases and J by 0 bases, leaving 17 bases between them. This CDR3 comprises 15 residues. Germline lookup yields CDR1 SGHRS and CDR2 YFSETQ. CDR3 sequence: CASALGSAFSYEQYF. CDR3 sequence (DNA): TGCGCCAGCGCCCTTGGGAGCGCATTCTCCTACGAGCAGTACTTC.

This clonotype was seen at least ten times. The V gene is TRBV12-3 or TRBV12-4, the J gene TRBJ2-1, with D perhaps given as TRBD1 or TRBD2 (6 bases each). This CDR3 has 15 amino acids. With 2 bases removed from V and 6 bases from J, the gap between germline ends came to 14 bases. CDR3 DNA sequence: TGTGCCAGCAGTTTAATGAACCGGGGGCCCAATGAGCAGTTCTTC. Protein sequence: CASSLMNRGPNEQFF.